The 21 T cell receptor beta chains below were found in one sample sequenced in a study of blood T cells in healthy people across ages. Primers used in a second PCR of about 7 to 11 cycles were a sample-barcoded 5' primer and a J-beta primer mix. Each CDR3 protein is one row after TCRdb ran MiXCR on the 5' RACE reads. The table has 790,000 or so distinct CDR3 sequences, 46% seen once; the top ten hold roughly 20%. Sequencing was performed on blood. These receptors were collected from an elderly man in good health.

Concerning this clonotype itself: A read error may explain this, as a much larger clone is one base away. J is TRBJ2-7 and V is TRBV20-1, with D perhaps TRBD2 (6 bases). The V gene lost 6 bases and the J gene lost 5 bases, with 20 bases spanning the gap. The germline V gene encodes CDR1 DFQATT and CDR2 SNEGSKA (reference sequence). The CDR3 totals 14 residues. Written as DNA, the CDR3 is TGCAGTGCCCGAGAACTAGCCAGCATTGACGAGCAGTACTTC. It translates to CSARELASIDEQYF.

The rearrangement uses TRBV4-2 and TRBJ2-1, with 10 nucleotides matching TRBD2. Germline CDR1 LGHNA, CDR2 YNFKEQ. The length of the CDR3 is 16 residues. Losses at the gene ends were 1 base for V and 3 bases for J; bases not matched to a gene: 3. The CDR3 coding sequence is TGTGCCAGCAGCCAAGTAAGACTAGCGGGCTACAATGAGCAGTTCTTC. This translates into CASSQVRLAGYNEQFF.

This clonotype was seen repeatedly, ten times or more. The rearrangement links TRBV24-1 to TRBJ2-1; 12 nucleotides align to TRBD2. V lost 9 bases, J lost 5 bases, and 7 bases stayed unmatched. This CDR3 has 15 residues. Germline lookup yields CDR1 KGHDR and CDR2 SFDVKD. CDR3: CATAGRTSGNNEQFF. The CDR3 coding sequence is TGTGCCACCGCTGGGAGGACTAGCGGGAACAATGAGCAGTTCTTC.

This clonotype was detected only a few times. J is TRBJ2-5 and V is TRBV5-1; TRBD2 aligns across 8 bases. J was trimmed by 5 bases and V by 0 bases; bases with no gene match: 9. This CDR3 has 16 residues. CDR1 is SGHRS, CDR2 YFSETQ, per germline. The CDR3: CASSLAGTRSAETQYF. The CDR3 DNA sequence: TGCGCCAGCAGCTTGGCCGGGACTAGGTCTGCGGAGACCCAGTACTTC.

This clonotype was seen only a few times. The chain recombines TRBV7-9 with TRBJ2-5, with a weak D call TRBD2 (6 bases). The germline CDR1 and CDR2 sequences are SEHNR and FQNEAQ (reference sequence). This CDR3 has 14 residues. V was pared by 7 bases and J by 1 base, with 13 bases between. The CDR3 bases are TGTGCCAGCACCCGCGGCGGGGTCCAAGAGACCCAGTACTTC. Translated: CASTRGGVQETQYF. Supplemented by reference TRBV7-9 and TRBJ2-5, the full variable domain reads DTGVSQNPRHKITKRGQNVTFRCDPISEHNRLYWYRQTLGQGPEFLTYFQNEAQLEKSRLLSDRFSAERPKGSFSTLEIQRTEQGDSAMYLCASTRGGVQETQYFGPGTRLLVL.

This chain joins TRBV20-1 and TRBJ2-2; 7 bases line up with TRBD2. The CDR3 totals 16 residues. Unmatched junction bases numbered 8, after V lost 2 bases and J lost 2 bases. Germline V CDR1 and CDR2: DFQATT, SNEGSKA (reference sequence). The CDR3: CSARRIGAGNTGELFF. The CDR3 coding sequence is TGCAGTGCTAGACGGATCGGAGCGGGAAACACCGGGGAGCTGTTTTTT.

The J gene is TRBJ2-7, the V gene TRBV20-1; 9 bases agree with TRBD1. The CDR3 loop spans 14 amino acids. V dropped 6 bases and J dropped 0; count of bases not matched to a gene: 6. CDR1 is DFQATT and CDR2 is SNEGSKA in the germline V gene (reference sequence). Here the CDR3 DNA reads TGCAGTGCCACGGGACAGGGCCTCTCCTACGAGCAGTACTTC. This codes for CSATGQGLSYEQYF.

The chain recombines TRBV29-1 with TRBJ2-2; unclear D gene. From germline, CDR1 is SQVTM and CDR2 ANQGSEA. This CDR3 comprises 13 residues. V gave up 5 bases and J gave up 0 bases, with 7 bases separating them. CDR3 sequence: CSVRPPNTGELFF. For the CDR3, the DNA is TGCAGCGTTCGACCCCCGAACACCGGGGAGCTGTTTTTT.

This clonotype appeared a few times. V and J are TRBV2 and TRBJ2-1, with 8 bases aligning to TRBD2. CDR1 and CDR2 (germline): SNHLY, FYNNEI. V lost 9 bases and J lost 10; bases outside the gene matches: 14. The CDR3 is 14 residues long. The CDR3: CASTGTRGMAEQFF. The CDR3 DNA reads as TGTGCCAGTACCGGGACTAGGGGAATGGCGGAGCAGTTCTTC.

V and J are TRBV20-1 and TRBJ2-5; D ambiguous. This CDR3 is 11 amino acids long. Germline CDR1 is DFQATT and CDR2 is SNEGSKA (reference sequence). Trimming shortened V by 3 bases and J by 11 bases, and 13 bases separated the two germline ends. CDR3 DNA: TGCAGTGCTAGTAACCTGAATGAGCAGTACTTC. This codes for CSASNLNEQYF.

The rearrangement links TRBV27 to TRBJ2-3, with 10 bases fitting TRBD1. From germline, CDR1 is MNHEY and CDR2 SMNVEV (reference sequence). The CDR3 consists of 15 residues. V gave up 6 bases and J gave up 7 bases; unmatched junction bases: 10. CDR3 nucleotides: TGTGCCAGCAGCAACCCGGGACAGGGGACACATACGCAGTATTTT. Translated: CASSNPGQGTHTQYF.

This chain uses TRBV28 with TRBJ2-1; weak D call: TRBD2 (6 bases). The CDR3 is made up of 15 amino acids. The germline gives CDR1 MDHEN, CDR2 SYDVKM. Deletions cut 7 bases from V and 6 bases from J, with 19 bases between. CDR3 DNA: TGTGCCAGCACCTCCACTAGCCGGTTTTTCAATGAGCAGTTCTTC. This codes for CASTSTSRFFNEQFF.

The V call is TRBV28, the J call TRBJ1-4, with D tentatively TRBD1 (5 bases). V was clipped by 4 bases and J by 8 bases, with 20 bases between them. This CDR3 is built from 16 residues. Germline V gene sequence: CDR1 MDHEN, CDR2 SYDVKM. The CDR3 here is CASSSPGGTSREKLFF. The CDR3 nucleotides read TGTGCCAGCAGTTCCCCCGGCGGGACCTCTAGGGAAAAACTGTTTTTT.

The genes are TRBV7-6 and TRBJ2-7; 8 nucleotides match TRBD1. CDR3 length: 15 residues. Germline V CDR1 and CDR2: SGHVS, FNYEAQ. J gave up 1 base and V 5 bases, and 7 bases lay outside the gene matches. CDR3 amino acids: CASSRGQGKSYEQYF. In nucleotides, the CDR3 is TGTGCCAGCAGCCGAGGACAGGGAAAGTCCTACGAGCAGTACTTC.

Points on this clonotype: Being one base from a much bigger clone, this may be a read error. The chain recombines TRBV7-2 with TRBJ2-1; 7 nucleotides agree with TRBD2. Germline V gene data show CDR1 as SGHTA and CDR2 as FQGNSA. The CDR3 runs to 14 residues. For the CDR3, the DNA is TGTGCCAGCAACTTACGGGGGGTGAGGAATGAGCAGTTCTTC. The encoded protein is CASNLRGVRNEQFF.

This clonotype was counted at least ten times. This sequence joins TRBV7-2 and TRBJ2-3, with D possibly matching TRBD1 (6 bases). The V end was cut by 5 bases, the J end by 5 bases, with 17 bases between. This CDR3 is built from 15 residues. Germline-derived CDR1 and CDR2 are SGHTA and FQGNSA. CDR3 protein: CASSPFSGVGDTQYF. CDR3 DNA: TGTGCCAGCAGCCCCTTCTCAGGGGTGGGAGATACGCAGTATTTT.

This rearrangement joins TRBV20-1 to TRBJ2-7, with D hard to call. The germline gives CDR1 DFQATT, CDR2 SNEGSKA (reference sequence). The CDR3 totals 13 residues. The germline V and J ends were trimmed by 1 base and 2 bases, with 9 bases remaining between them. The CDR3 here is CSARGGFPYEQYF. The CDR3 coding sequence is TGCAGTGCTAGAGGCGGTTTCCCCTACGAGCAGTACTTC.

V gene TRBV11-2 combines with J gene TRBJ2-5, with D perhaps assigned TRBD1 or TRBD2 (6 bases each). This CDR3 comprises 17 residues. Per germline, CDR1 SGHAT and CDR2 FQNNGV. The germline V and J ends were trimmed by 4 bases and 4 bases, with 22 bases remaining between them. CDR3 in DNA: TGTGCCAGCAGCTCCGTCCGGGGGACACCGGGTCGAGAGACCCAGTACTTC. This gives the protein CASSSVRGTPGRETQYF.

Comments on this clonotype: A read error may produce the germline difference seen at one junction end. The rearrangement links TRBV9 to TRBJ2-6; TRBD2 matches 9 bases. The germline CDR1 and CDR2 sequences are SGDLS and YYNGEE. This CDR3 spans 18 amino acids. The CDR3 DNA sequence: TGTGCCAGCAGCGTAAGGGCAGCGGGAGGCAGTGGGGTCAACGTCCTGACTTTC. Translation: CASSVRAAGGSGVNVLTF.

The chain is built from TRBV20-1 and TRBJ2-5; possible D gene TRBD2, 6 bases. Trimming removed 1 base at V and 1 base at J, with 19 bases between. Germline assignment: CDR1 DFQATT and CDR2 SNEGSKA (reference sequence). The CDR3 contains 17 residues. CDR3: CSARGPLTGVSQETQYF. The CDR3 nucleotides read TGCAGTGCTAGAGGGCCTTTAACGGGAGTATCCCAAGAGACCCAGTACTTC.

With respect to this clonotype: Mismatch with germline at one junction end may stem from a read error. J is TRBJ1-5 and V is TRBV2, with TRBD1 matching 8 bases. CDR1 is SNHLY, CDR2 FYNNEI, per germline. The CDR3 sequence is 14 residues long. In DNA, the CDR3 is TGTGCCGGCAGATTCGGGACAGGTGGTCAGCCCCAGCATTTT. Encoded protein: CAGRFGTGGQPQHF.